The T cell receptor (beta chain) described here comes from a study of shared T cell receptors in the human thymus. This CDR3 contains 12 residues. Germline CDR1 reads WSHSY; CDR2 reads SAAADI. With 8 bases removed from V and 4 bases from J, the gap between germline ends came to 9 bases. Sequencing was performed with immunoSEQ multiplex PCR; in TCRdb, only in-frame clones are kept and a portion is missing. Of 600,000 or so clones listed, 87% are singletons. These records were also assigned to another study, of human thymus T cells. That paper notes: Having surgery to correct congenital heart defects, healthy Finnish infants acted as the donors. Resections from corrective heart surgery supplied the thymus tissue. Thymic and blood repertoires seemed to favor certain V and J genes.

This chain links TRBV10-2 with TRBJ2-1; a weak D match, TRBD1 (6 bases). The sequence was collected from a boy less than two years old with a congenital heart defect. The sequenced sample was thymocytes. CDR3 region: CASGQSYNEQFF. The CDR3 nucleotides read TGCGCCAGCGGACAGTCATACAATGAGCAGTTCTTC.